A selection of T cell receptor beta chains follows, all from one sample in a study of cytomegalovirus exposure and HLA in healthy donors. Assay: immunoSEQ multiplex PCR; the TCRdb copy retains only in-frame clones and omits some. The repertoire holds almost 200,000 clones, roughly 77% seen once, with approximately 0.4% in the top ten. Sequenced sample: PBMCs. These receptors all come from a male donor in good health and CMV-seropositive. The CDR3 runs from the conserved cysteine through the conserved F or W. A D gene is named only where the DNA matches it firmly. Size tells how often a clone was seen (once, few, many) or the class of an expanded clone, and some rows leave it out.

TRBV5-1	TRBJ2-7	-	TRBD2	TGCGCCAGCAGCCAAAGGACTAGCGGGAGTTCATACGAGCAGTACTTC	CASSQRTSGSSYEQYF
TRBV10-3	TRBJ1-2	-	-	TGTGCCATCCGATTCGGAGTAGGCTACACCTTC	CAIRFGVGYTF
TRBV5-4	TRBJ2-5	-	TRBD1	TGTGCCAGCAGCAATAATCCGGGACAGGGGTCCAAAGAGACCCAGTACTTC	CASSNNPGQGSKETQYF
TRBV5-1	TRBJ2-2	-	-	TGCGCCAGCAGCTTGGAACTAGCAAACACCGGGGAGCTGTTTTTT	CASSLELANTGELFF
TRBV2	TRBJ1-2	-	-	TGTGCCAGCAGTGACCTCGCGGGGGGCGGGGGAGGCTACACCTTC	CASSDLAGGGGGYTF
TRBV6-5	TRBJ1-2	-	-	TGTGCCAGCAGTGGGCACGTGGACTATGGCTACACCTTC	CASSGHVDYGYTF
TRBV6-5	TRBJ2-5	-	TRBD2	TGTGCCAGCAGTTCGGAGGGGACTAGCGGGAGAGAGACCCAGTACTTC	CASSSEGTSGRETQYF
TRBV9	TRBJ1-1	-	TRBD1	TGTGCCAGCAGCGCGGGGACAGGGGGGACTGAAGCTTTCTTT	CASSAGTGGTEAFF
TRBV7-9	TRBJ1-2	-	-	TGTGCCAGCAATCCTGCTAACTATGGCTACACCTTC	CASNPANYGYTF
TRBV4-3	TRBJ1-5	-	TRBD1	TGCGCCAGCAGCCCCGACAGGGGCGGCAATCAGCCCCAGCATTTT	CASSPDRGGNQPQHF
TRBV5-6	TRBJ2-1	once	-	TGTGCCAGCAGCTGGGGGTATAGCGGCTCCTACAATGAGCAGTTCTTC	CASSWGYSGSYNEQFF
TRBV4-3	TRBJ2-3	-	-	TGCGCCAGCAGCCAAGAATACGGGAATACGCAGTATTTT	CASSQEYGNTQYF
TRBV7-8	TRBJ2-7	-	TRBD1	TGTGCCAGCAGCTTGGGGAGTGGGACAGCCTCCTACGAGCAGTACTTC	CASSLGSGTASYEQYF
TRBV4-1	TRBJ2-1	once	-	TGCGCCAGCAGCCAAGGGCCCTACAATGAGCAGTTCTTC	CASSQGPYNEQFF
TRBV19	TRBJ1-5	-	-	TGTGCCAGTAGTATAACTGATTATAGCAATCAGCCCCAGCATTTT	CASSITDYSNQPQHF
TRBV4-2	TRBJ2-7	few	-	TGTGCCAGCAGCCAAGTCGGAGAACCGGAGCAGTACTTC	CASSQVGEPEQYF
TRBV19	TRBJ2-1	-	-	TGTGCCAGTAGTATCGCGATTATCGGGTCTCCCCTATTAGTCGGGCAGTTCTTC	CASSIAIIGSPLLVGQFF
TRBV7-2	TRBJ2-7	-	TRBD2	TGTGCCAGCAGCCAGACCCCTAGCGGGCTCTACGAGCAGTACTTC	CASSQTPSGLYEQYF
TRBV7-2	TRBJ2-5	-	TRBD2	TGTGCCAGCAGCTTCATGTCAGGGGGTACTCTAGCGGGGGCGGAGACCCAGTACTTC	CASSFMSGGTLAGAETQYF
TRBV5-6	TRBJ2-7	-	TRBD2	TGTGCCAGCAGCTTGGCTAGCGGGACCCTCTCCTACGAGCAGTACTTC	CASSLASGTLSYEQYF
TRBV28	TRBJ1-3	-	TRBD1	TGTGCCAGCAGTTCAGCCGCAGGGGGCTACGGAAACACCATATATTTT	CASSSAAGGYGNTIYF
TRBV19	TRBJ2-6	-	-	TGTGCCAGTAGTATAGCACAGGGACGGGGCTATGGGGCCAACGTCCTGACTTTC	CASSIAQGRGYGANVLTF
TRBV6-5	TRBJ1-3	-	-	TGTGCCAGCAGTTACTCCTGGGCATTCTCTGGAAACACCATATATTTT	CASSYSWAFSGNTIYF
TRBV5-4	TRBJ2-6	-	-	TGTGCCAGCAGCTCCGGCTCTGGGGCCAACGTCCTGACTTTC	CASSSGSGANVLTF